This T cell receptor beta chain was sequenced during a study of identical twins. TCRdb reanalysed the 5' RACE reads using MiXCR and keeps one entry per CDR3 protein. The data show fewer than 500,000 distinct CDR3 sequences, more than 20% seen once. This clonotype was seen a handful of times. The CDR3 totals 15 residues. V lost 1 base and J 2 bases, leaving 12 bases between the germline ends. CDR1 and CDR2 (germline): SGHTA, FQGNSA. These same data were also listed under a study on T cells expressing NK-cell markers. That source reports: The share of CD8+ T cells held by dominant NKG2C+ clonotypes was about 1.0-7.5% in several donors.

Sequencing was performed on CD4+ T cells sorted from blood. The chain combines TRBV7-2 with TRBJ2-7, with a weak D call TRBD2 (5 bases). This sequence originates from a woman between 18 and 30 years old in good health. The CDR3 region has the DNA TGTGCCAGCAGCTTAGGTCGGGGAGTCACCTACGAGCAGTACTTC. This gives the protein CASSLGRGVTYEQYF.